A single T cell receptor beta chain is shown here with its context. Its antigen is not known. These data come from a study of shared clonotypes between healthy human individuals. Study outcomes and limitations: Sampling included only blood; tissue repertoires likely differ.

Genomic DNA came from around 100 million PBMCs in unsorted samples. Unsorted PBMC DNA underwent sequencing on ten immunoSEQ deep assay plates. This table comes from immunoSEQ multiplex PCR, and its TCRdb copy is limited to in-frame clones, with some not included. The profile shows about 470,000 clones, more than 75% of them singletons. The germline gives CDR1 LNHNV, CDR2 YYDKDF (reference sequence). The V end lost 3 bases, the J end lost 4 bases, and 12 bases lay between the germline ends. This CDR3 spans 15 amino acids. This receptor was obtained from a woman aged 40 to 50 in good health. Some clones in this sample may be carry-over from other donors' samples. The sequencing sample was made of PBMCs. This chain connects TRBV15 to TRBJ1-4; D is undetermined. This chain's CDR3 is CATSRAGIFNEKLFF. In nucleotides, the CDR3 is TGTGCCACCAGCAGGGCGGGAATCTTTAATGAAAAACTGTTTTTT.